These 16 T cell receptor beta chains were all obtained from the same sample, sequenced in a study of T cell repertoires in cytomegalovirus infection. A single record per CDR3 protein comes from TCRdb applying MiXCR to the reads. This sample yields about 130,000 distinct CDR3 sequences, of which approximately 8.8% are seen a single time; roughly a tenth belongs to the top ten. Material: PBMCs. The receptor set was obtained from a human donor in good health (CMV status not recorded). Some clones in this sample may be carry-over from other donors' samples.

This clonotype occurred many times. This rearrangement joins TRBV7-9 to TRBJ2-3, with D possibly TRBD1 on 5 matching bases. This CDR3 has 14 amino acids. The germline V and J ends were trimmed by 7 bases and 3 bases, with 14 bases remaining between them. Germline V CDR1 and CDR2: SEHNR, FQNEAQ (reference sequence). The CDR3 nucleotides read TGTGCCAGCATCCGCAGGGATTTAACAGATACGCAGTATTTT. This translates into CASIRRDLTDTQYF.

This clonotype was observed many times. The J gene is TRBJ1-1, the V gene TRBV29-1; maybe TRBD1 (5 bases). Germline V gene sequence: CDR1 SQVTM, CDR2 ANQGSEA. With 4 bases removed from V and 3 bases from J, the gap between germline ends came to 6 bases. This CDR3 spans 11 amino acids. This CDR3 is CSVGGDTEAFF. The CDR3 bases are TGCAGCGTTGGGGGGGACACTGAAGCTTTCTTT.

This clonotype was detected ten times or more. The rearrangement uses TRBV10-3 and TRBJ1-1; D is ambiguous. V was pared by 0 bases and J by 10 bases, with 6 bases between. The CDR3 consists of 11 residues. Germline V gene sequence: CDR1 ENHRY, CDR2 SYGVKD. In nucleotides, the CDR3 is TGTGCCATCAGTGAGTCGACCGGAGCTTTCTTT. Translated, it gives CAISESTGAFF.

The genes are TRBV5-4 and TRBJ2-1; TRBD1 aligns across 7 bases. After removal of 6 bases from V and 7 bases from J, the junction contained 7 bases not matched to a gene. CDR1 and CDR2 from the germline V gene are SGHNT and YYREEE (reference sequence). This CDR3 contains 13 residues. CDR3 bases: TGTGCCAGCAAGGACAGGTCCGAAAATGAGCAGTTCTTC. Translated, it gives CASKDRSENEQFF.

DNA for the CDR3: TGTGCCAGCAGTAAGGTGCGGGACAGGGACTACGAGCAGTACTTC. This encodes CASSKVRDRDYEQYF. The chain has TRBV6-5 and TRBJ2-7; 9 positions match TRBD1. Trimming at V came to 5 bases and at J to 3 bases, leaving 8 bases not matched to a gene. CDR3 length: 15 residues. Germline lookup yields CDR1 MNHEY and CDR2 SVGAGI.

This clonotype was seen at least ten times. V and J are TRBV20-1 and TRBJ2-3; no firm D call. CDR1 DFQATT and CDR2 SNEGSKA come from the germline V gene (reference sequence). The CDR3 is made up of 14 amino acids. V lost 3 bases, J lost 0 bases, and 10 bases lay in between. CDR3 coding DNA: TGCAGTGCTAGCGCTACTACTAGCACAGATACGCAGTATTTT. This gives the protein CSASATTSTDTQYF.

This clonotype has a count of ten or more. The rearrangement uses TRBV5-6 and TRBJ1-4; possible D gene TRBD1, 5 bases. CDR1 and CDR2 (germline): SGHDT, YYEEEE. The CDR3 runs to 15 residues. Trimming removed 2 bases at V and 7 bases at J, with 15 bases between. The CDR3 DNA reads TGTGCCAGCAGCTTTTGGCAGGGAATCGCTGAAAAACTGTTTTTT. This sequence encodes CASSFWQGIAEKLFF.

Notes on this clonotype: Just one base apart from a much larger clone, this may be a read error. The chain joins TRBV12-3 or TRBV12-4 to TRBJ1-2; perhaps TRBD1 as D (6 bases). This CDR3 contains 15 residues. CDR3 bases: TGTGCCAGCAGTGGGGAAGGGGGATGGAACTATGACTACACCTTC. Translated, it gives CASSGEGGWNYDYTF.

This clonotype was picked up many times. This chain connects TRBV28 to TRBJ1-6, with D hard to call. CDR1 is MDHEN, CDR2 SYDVKM, per germline. V lost 1 base, J lost 16 bases, and 14 bases lay in between. This CDR3 comprises 13 residues. This CDR3 reads CASSLSSPNELHF. CDR3 DNA: TGTGCCAGCAGTTTATCAAGTCCGAACGAACTCCACTTT.

The chain has TRBV7-3 and TRBJ1-1; D remains ambiguous. Germline V gene sequence: CDR1 SGHTA, CDR2 FQGTGA. V was cut by 1 base and J by 5 bases, with 8 bases left in between. The CDR3 loop spans 13 amino acids. The CDR3 nucleotides are TGTGCCAGCAGCTTAATATCGGAAACTGAAGCTTTCTTT. This translates into CASSLISETEAFF.

Ten or more counts support this clonotype. The V and J genes are TRBV7-9 and TRBJ2-2; no clear D. The CDR3 is 15 residues long. The V end was cut by 2 bases, the J end by 3 bases, with 10 bases between. CDR1 and CDR2 from the germline V gene are SEHNR and FQNEAQ (reference sequence). CDR3 nucleotides: TGTGCCAGCAGCTTATTGGCCCGGGACACCGGGGAGCTGTTTTTT. Its translation: CASSLLARDTGELFF.

This clonotype was observed at least ten times. V usage is TRBV7-2 and J usage is TRBJ2-3; perhaps TRBD2 as D (6 bases). CDR3 size: 15 residues. V was pared by 5 bases and J by 4 bases, with 16 bases between. CDR1 is SGHTA and CDR2 is FQGNSA in the germline V gene. CDR3 sequence reads: CASSPQAGIPDTQYF. The CDR3, as DNA: TGTGCCAGCAGCCCCCAGGCGGGGATCCCAGATACGCAGTATTTT. The full variable domain, with the rest looked up from reference TRBV7-2 and TRBJ2-3, is GAGVSQSPSNKVTEKGKDVELRCDPISGHTALYWYRQSLGQGLEFLIYFQGNSAPDKSGLPSDRFSAERTGGSVSTLTIQRTQQEDSAVYLCASSPQAGIPDTQYFGPGTRLTVL.

This clonotype turned up a few times. V and J are TRBV19 and TRBJ1-2; a weak D match, TRBD1 (6 bases). Per the germline V gene, CDR1 is LNHDA and CDR2 is SQIVND (reference sequence). Trimming cost V 4 bases and J 2 bases, with 17 bases left between them. The CDR3 is 16 amino acids. The CDR3 loop is CASSKPGLDSNYGYTF. The CDR3 region has the DNA TGTGCCAGTAGTAAACCGGGGCTGGACAGCAACTATGGCTACACCTTC. Full variable domain (missing parts from reference TRBV19 and TRBJ1-2): DGGITQSPKYLFRKEGQNVTLSCEQNLNHDAMYWYRQDPGQGLRLIYYSQIVNDFQKGDIAEGYSVSREKKESFPLTVTSAQKNPTAFYLCASSKPGLDSNYGYTFGSGTRLTVV.

This clonotype was detected many times. The chain uses TRBV7-2 and TRBJ2-3, with 12 bases fitting TRBD2. The trim removed 3 bases at V and 7 bases at J, leaving 14 bases unmatched. The CDR3 covers 18 residues. Germline V gene lookup returns CDR1 SGHTA and CDR2 FQGNSA. The CDR3 protein is CASSFGVGLAGLMYTQYF. In nucleotides, the CDR3 is TGTGCCAGCAGCTTCGGCGTGGGACTAGCGGGCCTCATGTATACGCAGTATTTT.

The CDR3 bases are TGCAGCGTACGGGACACTTACTACGAGCAGTACTTC. It is translated as CSVRDTYYEQYF. The rearrangement uses TRBV29-1 and TRBJ2-7; weak D call: TRBD1 (6 bases). V lost 6 bases to trimming and J lost 3 bases, with 12 bases between them. The CDR3 totals 12 residues. From germline, CDR1 is SQVTM and CDR2 ANQGSEA.

Ten or more counts support this clonotype. This sequence joins TRBV7-2 and TRBJ1-1; D uncertain. Germline V gene lookup returns CDR1 SGHTA and CDR2 FQGNSA. V dropped 5 bases and J dropped 1 base, with 11 bases sitting between them. This CDR3 is built from 14 residues. DNA of the CDR3: TGTGCCAGCAGCACCGACGGACCGAACACTGAAGCTTTCTTT. It translates to CASSTDGPNTEAFF.